This record covers a single T cell receptor (beta chain). Its target is not known. This entry is derived from a study of cytomegalovirus exposure and HLA in healthy donors. Study-level information: Earlier work reported 117 million unique TCR beta sequences from 180 million or so T cells. Study-wide points: Likely technical artifact: a cluster of highly shared sequence variants. As a later analysis showed, a missense DCLRE1C variant was linked to trimming of TCR beta V- and J-genes.

The CDR3 contains 14 residues. Germline V gene sequence: CDR1 SGHRS, CDR2 YFSETQ. 13 Jbeta primers and 60 Vbeta primers were used for the PCR. Sequencing was performed with immunoSEQ multiplex PCR; in TCRdb, only in-frame clones are kept and a portion is missing. Seen here are approximately 110,000 clones, under 85% observed once, and the top ten hold about 4%. Sequencing was performed on PBMCs. This TCR was sampled from a woman between 50 and 59 years old in good health and CMV-seropositive. The V and J genes are TRBV5-1 and TRBJ2-5; perhaps TRBD1 as D (5 bases). The DNA end favors TRBJ2-7, so the J call may be wrong. The CDR3 loop is CASSNTGTAYEQYF. DNA for the CDR3: TGCGCCAGCAGTAATACAGGCACAGCCTACGAGCAGTACTTC.